The 27 T cell receptor beta chains in this list originate from one sample, sequenced in a study of T cell responses to AZD1222 COVID-19 vaccine. Libraries were prepared by immunoSEQ multiplex PCR; TCRdb keeps only in-frame clonotypes and omits some of them. The table has nearly 110,000 clones, roughly 91% seen once; the top ten hold roughly 8%. The starting material was peripheral blood, obtained 28 days after the second AZD1222 dose. All receptors derive from an adult who received the AZD1222 COVID-19 vaccine.

A single count supports this clone. The genes are TRBV4-3 and TRBJ1-6; D unresolved. The CDR3 is made up of 14 amino acids. Trimming left V 0 bases short and J 8 bases short, with 8 bases between. Germline CDR1 is LGHNA and CDR2 is YSLEER. CDR3 in DNA: TGCGCCAGCAGCCAAGATTCAGGTTATTCACCCCTCCACTTT. Translation: CASSQDSGYSPLHF.

The V gene is TRBV18, the J gene TRBJ1-1, with 7 bases lining up with TRBD1. With 3 bases clipped from V and 2 bases from J, the junction kept 6 bases outside the gene matches. This CDR3 region has 15 residues. CDR1 is KGHSH, CDR2 LQKENI, per germline. The CDR3 is CASSPLGTDNTEAFF. CDR3 bases: TGTGCCAGCTCACCCCTCGGGACAGACAACACTGAAGCTTTCTTT.

The V and J genes are TRBV6-5 and TRBJ2-3; no definite D call. The CDR3 sequence is 14 residues long. Germline V gene data show CDR1 as MNHEY and CDR2 as SVGAGI. V lost 6 bases and J 4 bases, leaving 14 bases between the germline ends. The CDR3 nucleotides are TGTGCCAGCAGCAGCGTCGTGGTCTCAGATACGCAGTATTTT. Protein product: CASSSVVVSDTQYF.

The sample holds a few counts of this clone. The rearrangement joins TRBV30 to TRBJ1-2; a weak D match, TRBD1 (6 bases). Germline V gene lookup returns CDR1 GTSNPN and CDR2 SVGIG (reference sequence). Trimming removed 1 base at V and 3 bases at J, with 9 bases between. The CDR3 length is 13 residues. CDR3 nucleotides: TGTGCCTGGAGTGGGACAGCTTACTATGGCTACACCTTC. Amino acids: CAWSGTAYYGYTF.

The chain employs TRBV10-1 and TRBJ2-1; perhaps D is TRBD1 or TRBD2 (5 bases each). The germline V gene encodes CDR1 WNHNN and CDR2 SYGVQD (reference sequence). The CDR3 spans 10 residues. V lost 11 bases, J lost 9 bases, and 11 bases lay in between. This chain's CDR3 is CAGGNGEQFF. The CDR3 DNA sequence: TGCGCCGGGGGTAATGGTGAGCAGTTCTTC.

The chain recombines TRBV18 with TRBJ2-1; D is perhaps TRBD2 (5 bases). The CDR3 has 12 amino acids. The V end lost 2 bases, the J end lost 6 bases, and 5 bases lay between the germline ends. Germline CDR1 KGHSH, CDR2 LQKENI. The CDR3 DNA sequence: TGTGCCAGCTCACCAACTAGCAATGAGCAGTTCTTC. Translating gives CASSPTSNEQFF.

V is TRBV5-6 and J is TRBJ1-2; 10 nucleotides align to TRBD1. Germline CDR1 reads SGHDT; CDR2 reads YYEEEE. V trimming: 4 bases; J trimming: 2 bases; junction bases outside the gene matches: 5. The CDR3 length is 15 residues. The CDR3 DNA reads TGTGCCAGCAGCGCGGGGACAGGGGCCAACTATGGCTACACCTTC. Protein product: CASSAGTGANYGYTF.

In regard to this clone: Other DNA variants within this sample encode the same CDR3. The V call is TRBV24-1, the J call TRBJ2-1, with 9 bases fitting TRBD1. The ends lost 4 bases at V and 2 bases at J; junction bases unmatched: 5. Germline V lookup: CDR1 KGHDR, CDR2 SFDVKD. This CDR3 has 16 residues. The CDR3 spells CATSDSGQGTYNEQFF. As DNA, the CDR3 is TGTGCCACCAGTGACTCGGGACAGGGTACCTACAATGAGCAGTTCTTC.

The chain recombines TRBV7-6 with TRBJ2-2, with D unclear. V lost 5 bases and J lost 5, with 9 bases in between. Germline values: CDR1 SGHVS, CDR2 FNYEAQ. The CDR3 runs 13 residues. The DNA for the CDR3 is TGTGCCAGCAGCCCACTGGAGACCGGGGAGCTGTTTTTT. It codes for CASSPLETGELFF. Drawing the rest from reference TRBV7-6 and TRBJ2-2, the complete variable domain is GAGVSQSPRYKVTKRGQDVALRCDPISGHVSLYWYRQALGQGPEFLTYFNYEAQQDKSGLPNDRFSAERPEGSISTLTIQRTEQRDSAMYRCASSPLETGELFFGEGSRLTVL.

This clone has only one observation. The rearrangement links TRBV12-3 or TRBV12-4 to TRBJ1-2, with TRBD1 matching over 8 bases. The CDR3 length is 13 residues. The V and J ends lost 5 bases and 4 bases, in that order; junction bases with no gene match: 3. DNA of the CDR3: TGTGCCAGCAGTAGACAGGGGATCTATGGCTACACCTTC. Translation gives CASSRQGIYGYTF.

The chain uses TRBV6-5 and TRBJ1-4; 8 bases align to TRBD1. Germline V CDR1 and CDR2: MNHEY, SVGAGI. This CDR3 comprises 15 residues. The V gene end was trimmed by 6 bases and the J gene end by 7 bases; junction bases not matched to a gene: 10. Here the CDR3 reads CASSRNRGGVEKLFF. The DNA of the CDR3 is TGTGCCAGCAGCCGGAACAGGGGGGGTGTTGAAAAACTGTTTTTT.

The chain is built from TRBV10-2 and TRBJ1-6, with a tentative D call TRBD1 (5 bases). The germline CDR1 and CDR2 sequences are WSHSY and SAAADI. The V and J ends lost 2 bases and 1 base respectively, with 6 bases between them. This CDR3 is built from 15 residues. The CDR3, as DNA: TGCGCCAGCAGTGAGGGGGGATCCTATAATTCACCCCTCCACTTT. Translated, it gives CASSEGGSYNSPLHF.

V is TRBV7-9 and J is TRBJ2-7; no firm D call. Germline V gene data show CDR1 as SEHNR and CDR2 as FQNEAQ (reference sequence). With 6 bases removed from V and 3 bases from J, the gap between germline ends came to 15 bases. The CDR3 runs to 14 residues. This chain's CDR3 is CASSSPLWDYEQYF. CDR3 coding DNA: TGTGCCAGCAGTTCTCCCCTATGGGACTACGAGCAGTACTTC. The full variable domain, in which reference TRBV7-9 and TRBJ2-7 provide the parts outside the CDR3, is DTGVSQNPRHKITKRGQNVTFRCDPISEHNRLYWYRQTLGQGPEFLTYFQNEAQLEKSRLLSDRFSAERPKGSFSTLEIQRTEQGDSAMYLCASSSPLWDYEQYFGPGTRLTVT.

The chain carries TRBV5-1 and TRBJ1-2; TRBD1 aligns across 7 bases. This CDR3 has 15 amino acids. From germline, CDR1 is SGHRS and CDR2 YFSETQ. V shed 1 base and J 8 bases; nucleotides not matched to a gene: 11. The DNA for the CDR3 is TGCGCCAGCAGCTTGAGAACAGGGGACCGAGGCGGCTACACCTTC. It specifies CASSLRTGDRGGYTF.

The chain uses TRBV6-1 and TRBJ2-7; D unresolved. The V end was cut by 3 bases, the J end by 2 bases, with 8 bases between. CDR1 is MNHNS and CDR2 is SASEGT in the germline V gene. The CDR3 is 13 residues long. CDR3: CASSDPPTYEQYF. The CDR3, as DNA: TGTGCCAGCAGTGACCCCCCTACCTACGAGCAGTACTTC.

The chain combines TRBV19 with TRBJ1-1; D may be TRBD1 (6 bases). V shed 5 bases and J shed 0 bases, with 22 bases lying between them. CDR1 is LNHDA, CDR2 SQIVND, per germline (reference sequence). This CDR3 is 18 amino acids long. The CDR3 DNA follows: TGTGCCAGTAGTGAGACGGGACATCTATGGAACATGAACACTGAAGCTTTCTTT. Its protein product is CASSETGHLWNMNTEAFF.

This chain joins TRBV3-1 (or the pseudogene TRBV3-2) and TRBJ2-1; perhaps TRBD2 as D (5 bases). This CDR3 is 16 amino acids long. CDR1 and CDR2 (germline): LGHDT, YNNKEL (reference sequence). Trimming pared 1 base from V and 5 bases from J, leaving 15 bases between. The CDR3 loop reads CASSQVWTGIDNEQFF. The CDR3 bases are TGTGCCAGCAGCCAAGTTTGGACTGGTATAGACAATGAGCAGTTCTTC.

V usage is TRBV7-5 and J usage is TRBJ2-7; the table's D call TRBD1 went unverified against the DNA. TRBV7-5 is described as a pseudogene. The CDR3 covers 14 residues. The CDR3 loop reads CVRGRQGAPYEQYF. CDR3 DNA: TGTGTCAGAGGAAGACAGGGAGCCCCCTACGAGCAGTACTTC.

The V and J genes are TRBV18 and TRBJ1-4; D is perhaps TRBD1 (6 bases). This CDR3 region has 17 residues. The germline CDR1 and CDR2 sequences are KGHSH and LQKENI. Trimming took 0 bases from V and 4 from J, leaving 15 bases between them. The chain's CDR3 is CASSPPRGGGSNEKLFF. The DNA of the CDR3 is TGTGCCAGCTCACCACCGAGAGGGGGAGGTAGTAATGAAAAACTGTTTTTT.

The chain links TRBV3-1 (or the pseudogene TRBV3-2) to TRBJ2-7, with D tentatively TRBD2 (5 bases). The CDR3 contains 14 residues. V was trimmed by 3 bases and J by 4 bases, leaving 13 bases between them. Germline lookup yields CDR1 LGHDT and CDR2 YNNKEL (reference sequence). CDR3 loop: CASSHRGSRYEQYF. In nucleotides, the CDR3 is TGTGCCAGCAGCCATCGAGGGAGTAGGTACGAGCAGTACTTC.

The chain carries TRBV18 and TRBJ2-7; TRBD1 matches 12 bases. The CDR3 has 20 residues. Trimming removed 2 bases from V and 2 bases from J; junction bases left unmatched: 16. Germline V gene lookup returns CDR1 KGHSH and CDR2 LQKENI. The CDR3 here is CASSPSSGQGAFGSPYEQYF. CDR3 nucleotides: TGTGCCAGCTCACCAAGCTCGGGACAGGGGGCTTTCGGTAGCCCCTACGAGCAGTACTTC.

Worth noting for this clone: The same CDR3 is also encoded by other DNA sequences in this sample. The chain couples TRBV7-6 to TRBJ1-5; no clear D gene. This CDR3 has 15 amino acids. From germline, CDR1 is SGHVS and CDR2 FNYEAQ. Between the trimmed V and J ends, which lost 6 bases and 0 bases, there was a span of 12 bases. The CDR3 bases are TGTGCCAGCAGTCCAGAGGGATATAGCAATCAGCCCCAGCATTTT. It codes for CASSPEGYSNQPQHF.

The chain recombines TRBV2 with TRBJ2-7; D gene ambiguous. This CDR3 spans 12 amino acids. V was shortened by 2 bases and J by 8 bases, with 10 bases between the two germline ends. Germline-derived CDR1 and CDR2 are SNHLY and FYNNEI. This CDR3 is CASSELTLQQYF. The CDR3 nucleotides read TGTGCCAGCAGTGAATTGACACTACAGCAGTACTTC.

The genes are TRBV9 and TRBJ2-7, with D possibly being TRBD1 (6 bases). Deletions cut 0 bases from V and 5 bases from J, with 18 bases between. The germline CDR1 and CDR2 sequences are SGDLS and YYNGEE. The CDR3 has 16 amino acids. CDR3 coding DNA: TGTGCCAGCAGCGTAGGGGGGCGAGTAGATTATAACGAGCAGTACTTC. Translated: CASSVGGRVDYNEQYF.

Only a few counts were recorded for this clone. The chain employs TRBV9 and TRBJ1-5; D perhaps matches TRBD1 (5 bases). Germline values: CDR1 SGDLS, CDR2 YYNGEE. V was clipped by 4 bases and J by 1 base, with 9 bases between them. There are 14 residues in the CDR3. The CDR3 DNA follows: TGTGCCAGCAGCCCCCGGGACAGCAATCAGCCCCAGCATTTT. The encoded protein is CASSPRDSNQPQHF.

V and J are TRBV28 and TRBJ1-2, with a possible D match to TRBD1 (6 bases). V was shortened by 7 bases and J by 5 bases, with 23 bases between the two germline ends. The CDR3 is 16 residues long. Germline CDR1 reads MDHEN; CDR2 reads SYDVKM. In DNA form, the CDR3 reads TGTGCCAGCACCCAGGGGTCAGACAGTTTATGGTATGGCTACACCTTC. Protein: CASTQGSDSLWYGYTF.

The chain couples TRBV19 to TRBJ1-3; 7 positions match TRBD1. Germline lookup yields CDR1 LNHDA and CDR2 SQIVND (reference sequence). This CDR3 has 16 residues. V gave up 4 bases and J gave up 0 bases; unmatched junction bases: 6. The CDR3 here is CASSTPQGPSGNTIYF. The CDR3 DNA follows: TGTGCCAGTAGTACCCCACAGGGGCCCTCTGGAAACACCATATATTTT. Full variable domain (outside the CDR3, taken from reference TRBV19 and TRBJ1-3): DGGITQSPKYLFRKEGQNVTLSCEQNLNHDAMYWYRQDPGQGLRLIYYSQIVNDFQKGDIAEGYSVSREKKESFPLTVTSAQKNPTAFYLCASSTPQGPSGNTIYFGEGSWLTVV.